Listed below are T cell receptor beta chains from one sample, sequenced in a study of shared clonotypes between healthy human individuals. Clones were sequenced by immunoSEQ multiplex PCR, and TCRdb holds only the in-frame ones, with some missing. The sample lists about 2.1 million clones, approximately 92% occurring once. The sample taken for sequencing was naive CD8+ T cells from PBMCs. The receptors come from a man between 18 and 35 years old in good health. Some clones in this sample may be carry-over from other donors' samples. Both conserved end residues are part of each CDR3. The order of the fields is clone size, V gene, J gene, D gene, CDR3 DNA, CDR3 protein. D genes are given only for firm matches. Clone sizes are given selectively: once, few, many, or a class where the clone is expanded.

-	TRBV11-3	TRBJ2-2	-	TGTGCCAGCAGCTCGGCGGGGAACACCGGGGAGCTGTTTTTT	CASSSAGNTGELFF
-	TRBV13	TRBJ2-3	TRBD2	TGTGCCAGCAGCAAAAGCGGGAGGGGCACAGATACGCAGTATTTT	CASSKSGRGTDTQYF
-	TRBV7-9	TRBJ2-7	TRBD2	TGTGCCAGCAGCTTCCCCCCGGCGGGGGGGTACGAGCAGTACTTC	CASSFPPAGGYEQYF
-	TRBV28	TRBJ2-5	-	TGTGCCAGCAGTTTAAGTATAGGGGGAGAGACCCAGTACTTC	CASSLSIGGETQYF
-	TRBV15	TRBJ2-5	-	TGTGCGACAGGCGAACGATCAGAAAAGACCCAGTACTTC	CATGERSEKTQYF
-	TRBV5-1	TRBJ2-1	TRBD2	TGCGCCAGCAGCTTGGCCGGCGGGACTAGCGTAGAGCGCTACAATGAGCAGTTCTTC	CASSLAGGTSVERYNEQFF
once	TRBV9	TRBJ1-3	TRBD1	TGTGCCAGCAGCCCTGCAGGGACAGCTGGAAACACCATATATTTT	CASSPAGTAGNTIYF
-	TRBV7-9	TRBJ2-7	TRBD1	TGTGCCAGCAGTCCACAGGGGGCAATCTACGAGCAGTACTTC	CASSPQGAIYEQYF
-	TRBV9	TRBJ2-3	TRBD2	TGTGCCAGCAGCCCCAGAGCGGGAGATCTCTCAGATACGCAGTATTTT	CASSPRAGDLSDTQYF
-	TRBV9	TRBJ2-7	TRBD2	TGTGCCAGCAGCCCCTCAACTAGCGGGGGCCTTTACGAGCAGTACTTC	CASSPSTSGGLYEQYF
-	TRBV5-1	TRBJ1-2	-	TGCGCCAGCAGTCTGGAGGGACTTGCCTATGGCTACACCTTC	CASSLEGLAYGYTF
-	TRBV7-9	TRBJ2-1	TRBD2	TGTGCCAGCAGCCCTATAGCGGGCTCCTACAATGAGCAGTTCTTC	CASSPIAGSYNEQFF
-	TRBV6-5	TRBJ1-2	-	TGTGCCAGCAGTTCCACAGGGTTCTATGGCTACACCTTC	CASSSTGFYGYTF
-	TRBV7-9	TRBJ2-7	-	TGTGCCAGCAGCTTCGGCCCCGAGGGGAACGAGCAGTACTTC	CASSFGPEGNEQYF
-	TRBV7-9	TRBJ2-1	TRBD2	TGTGCAAACAGCCGCAGCGGGGGCAATGAGCAGTTCTTC	CANSRSGGNEQFF
once	TRBV12-5	TRBJ1-1	-	TGTGCTAGTGGTCTTACCCAGGGGAGGAGGACTGAAGCTTTCTTT	CASGLTQGRRTEAFF
-	TRBV13	TRBJ1-3	-	TGTGCCAGCAGCCTACCCAACAAGGAGACAGAAGGAAACACCATATATTTT	CASSLPNKETEGNTIYF
-	TRBV7-3	TRBJ2-2	-	TGTGCCAGCAGCTACCCAGGGGGGTATGCCGGGGAGCTGTTTTTT	CASSYPGGYAGELFF
once	TRBV19	TRBJ1-1	-	TGTGCCAGTATTGGGTATGAAGCTTTCTTT	CASIGYEAFF
-	TRBV7-8	TRBJ1-2	-	TGTGCCAGCAGTCACCCCTCGACGGGAACCCATGGCTACACCTTC	CASSHPSTGTHGYTF
-	TRBV19	TRBJ2-6	TRBD1	TGTGCCAGTACCTCCCCCGGGCCGGGACAGACCTCTGGGGCCAACGTCCTGACTTTC	CASTSPGPGQTSGANVLTF
-	TRBV7-6	TRBJ2-3	-	TGTGCCAGCAGCTTCATCTCGACGAGCACAGATACGCAGTATTTT	CASSFISTSTDTQYF
-	TRBV18	TRBJ1-2	TRBD1	TGTGCCAGCTCACCACCGGGACAGGGGGCCTATGGCTACACCTTC	CASSPPGQGAYGYTF
once	TRBV7-8	TRBJ1-4	-	TGTGCCAGCAGCTTAACGGGACCTTATGAAAAACTGTTTTTT	CASSLTGPYEKLFF
-	TRBV29-1	TRBJ2-7	-	TGCAGCGTCGGCACTAACTACGAGCAGTACTTC	CSVGTNYEQYF
-	TRBV7-9	TRBJ1-6	-	TGTGCCAGCAGCCTCTTGGAGGGGTTTTCACCCCTCCACTTT	CASSLLEGFSPLHF
-	TRBV10-3	TRBJ1-4	-	TGTGCCATCAGTGAGGGGGCGGGGGAAAAACTGTTTTTT	CAISEGAGEKLFF
-	TRBV10-3	TRBJ2-3	-	TGTGCCATCAGTGAGAGGGTTTCCCGCACAGATACGCAGTATTTT	CAISERVSRTDTQYF
-	TRBV7-4	TRBJ2-4	TRBD2	TGTGCCAGCAGCAATAGCGGGAGGGCATCCAAAAACATTCAGTACTTC	CASSNSGRASKNIQYF
once	TRBV7-9	TRBJ2-5	TRBD2	TGTGCCAGCAGCTTACTAGCGGGAGTATTGGCTGAGACCCAGTACTTC	CASSLLAGVLAETQYF
-	TRBV11-2	TRBJ1-3	-	TGTGCCAGCAGCTTAAACCGGGTTGTCGGCACCATATATTTT	CASSLNRVVGTIYF
once	TRBV28	TRBJ2-1	TRBD2	TGTGCCAGCAGTTTAGCGGGAGGCAACAATGAGCAGTTCTTC	CASSLAGGNNEQFF
-	TRBV5-4	TRBJ1-1	-	TGTGCCAGCACCTCCTTATCTTCGGTGAACACTGAAGCTTTCTTT	CASTSLSSVNTEAFF
-	TRBV7-9	TRBJ2-7	-	TGTGCCAGCAGCTCCACAGACGTATCCTACGAGCAGTACTTC	CASSSTDVSYEQYF
-	TRBV6-1	TRBJ2-7	-	TGTGCCAGCTTAGTTCTGTACGAGCAGTACTTC	CASLVLYEQYF
-	TRBV5-1	TRBJ2-1	-	TGCGCCAGCAACGGGGCGGTGGGGTCTGAGCAGTTCTTC	CASNGAVGSEQFF
-	TRBV19	TRBJ2-7	-	TGTGCCAGTAGTATAGGAGGGACACCGGGGGCCACGAGCTCCTACGAGCAGTACTTC	CASSIGGTPGATSSYEQYF
-	TRBV27	TRBJ2-7	-	TGTGCCAGCAGTTTGTCGTACTCCTACGAGCAGTACTTC	CASSLSYSYEQYF
-	TRBV5-4	TRBJ2-2	TRBD2	TGTGCCAGCAGCTTGGATCGCGGGAGAGGGACTGCCGGGGAGCTGTTTTTT	CASSLDRGRGTAGELFF
-	TRBV19	TRBJ2-1	TRBD1	TGTGCGAGTAAACAGGGGAACTCCTACAATGAGCAGTTCTTC	CASKQGNSYNEQFF
once	TRBV4-2	TRBJ1-2	-	TGTGCCAGCAGCCACCCCTGGGATGGCTACACCTTC	CASSHPWDGYTF
-	TRBV9	TRBJ2-1	-	TGTGCCAGCAGTCGTACGTCAGCGGTAAACAATGAGCAGTTCTTC	CASSRTSAVNNEQFF
-	TRBV27	TRBJ2-2	TRBD1	TGTGCCAGCTTTCCAGGGGGCGAGCACGGGGAGCTGTTTTTT	CASFPGGEHGELFF
-	TRBV28	TRBJ2-5	TRBD2	TGTGCCAGCAGTTTATTAGCGGGTTTACAAGAGACCCAGTACTTC	CASSLLAGLQETQYF
-	TRBV11-2	TRBJ2-7	TRBD2	TGTGCCAGCAGCTCAGAGCAACTAGCGGGACCTGCCTACGAGCAGTACTTC	CASSSEQLAGPAYEQYF
-	TRBV4-1	TRBJ1-4	-	TGCGCCAGCAGCCAAGGACAGTTTAATGAAAAACTGTTTTTT	CASSQGQFNEKLFF
-	TRBV4-1	TRBJ2-7	-	TGCGCCAGTGCGCCCGTGGGGAACCACTACGAGCAGTACTTC	CASAPVGNHYEQYF
-	TRBV6-1	TRBJ1-1	TRBD1	TGTGCCAGCAGTAGTAACAGGGGGCAGCTCACTGAAGCTTTCTTT	CASSSNRGQLTEAFF
once	TRBV27	TRBJ1-2	-	TGTGCCAGCGCTCCCGGGGGGTTTAACTATGGCTACACCTTC	CASAPGGFNYGYTF
-	TRBV11-1	TRBJ2-7	TRBD1	TGTGCCAGCAGCTACCGGGACAGGGGCTCCTACGAGCAGTACTTC	CASSYRDRGSYEQYF
-	TRBV27	TRBJ1-2	TRBD1	TGTGCCAGCAGTCATGGACAGGCTAACTATGGCTACACCTTC	CASSHGQANYGYTF
-	TRBV27	TRBJ2-7	TRBD1	TGTGCCAGCAGTTTCGCAGGGGGCAAATACGAGCAGTACTTC	CASSFAGGKYEQYF
-	TRBV28	TRBJ1-5	TRBD1	TGTGCCAGCAGTCTAACAGGGGGGACCGGGTCCCAGCATTTT	CASSLTGGTGSQHF